This TCR beta chain was recorded in a study of identical twins. Unique molecular identifiers were present on the cDNA, and a universal primer site came from template switching. TCRdb itself ran the 5' RACE reads through MiXCR, one entry per CDR3 protein. The sample contains about 690,000 distinct CDR3 sequences, around 5.7% of which appear only once. This clonotype was detected many times. Its antigen is not known. Study-wide findings and caveats: The abundant beta clonotypes from cord blood had fewer insertions, and memory repertoires had none of this.

The CDR3 runs 11 residues. CDR1 is DFQATT, CDR2 SNEGSKA, per germline (reference sequence). With 5 bases clipped from V and 15 bases from J, the junction kept 9 bases outside the gene matches. The chain employs TRBV20-1 and TRBJ2-4, with TRBD1 identical over 8 bases. The source is a man aged 18-30 years in good health. Sample: naive T cells sorted from blood. CDR3 DNA: TGCAGTGCTGGGACAGGTGAAGAAGGGTACTTC. Protein: CSAGTGEEGYF.